The 20 T cell receptor beta chains reported below all come from one sample, sequenced in a study of blood T cell repertoires in COVID-19. Repertoires were generated with immunoSEQ multiplex PCR, while TCRdb's copy carries only in-frame clones and drops some. The sample holds more than 200,000 clones, about 81% seen once. Sequenced input: peripheral blood. The receptor source for this set is a woman aged 80 or over with COVID-19, enrolled during active disease.

This clone was detected only a few times. The chain's CDR3 is CSVPSKHGYTF. The CDR3 DNA reads as TGCAGCGTGCCGTCTAAGCATGGCTACACCTTC. The chain carries TRBV29-1 and TRBJ1-2; no definite D call. This CDR3 comprises 11 residues. The ends were cut back, 6 bases at V and 6 bases at J, with 11 bases in the middle. Looked up from germline, CDR1 is SQVTM and CDR2 is ANQGSEA. Full variable domain (missing parts from reference TRBV29-1 and TRBJ1-2): SAVISQKPSRDICQRGTSLTIQCQVDSQVTMMFWYRQQPGQSLTLIATANQGSEATYESGFVIDKFPISRPNLTFSTLTVSNMSPEDSSIYLCSVPSKHGYTFGSGTRLTVV.

This clone was observed once. This chain uses TRBV19 with TRBJ1-5; TRBD1 aligns across 8 bases. The trim removed 3 bases at V and 4 bases at J, leaving 5 bases unmatched. The CDR3 length is 15 residues. Germline CDR1 is LNHDA and CDR2 is SQIVND (reference sequence). The CDR3 nucleotides read TGTGCCAGTAGTATGGGGACAGGCTTTAATCAGCCCCAGCATTTT. Translation gives CASSMGTGFNQPQHF. The variable domain in full, completed from reference TRBV19 and TRBJ1-5, reads DGGITQSPKYLFRKEGQNVTLSCEQNLNHDAMYWYRQDPGQGLRLIYYSQIVNDFQKGDIAEGYSVSREKKESFPLTVTSAQKNPTAFYLCASSMGTGFNQPQHFGDGTRLSIL.

This clone was recorded a few times. The chain couples TRBV6-2 or TRBV6-3 to TRBJ2-1; weak D call: TRBD1 (5 bases). This CDR3 spans 15 amino acids. Looked up from germline, CDR1 is MNHEY and CDR2 is SVGEGT. V was cut by 4 bases and J by 2 bases, with 12 bases left in between. The CDR3 loop is CASSFQGLAYNEQFF. CDR3 bases: TGTGCCAGCAGTTTTCAGGGATTGGCCTACAATGAGCAGTTCTTC.

The rearrangement joins TRBV24-1 to TRBJ2-5; D may be TRBD1 (6 bases). Germline-derived CDR1 and CDR2 are KGHDR and SFDVKD. There are 15 residues in the CDR3. With 4 bases removed from V and 5 bases from J, the gap between germline ends came to 16 bases. Here the CDR3 reads CATSDRKGGKETQYF. The CDR3 region has the DNA TGTGCCACCAGTGACCGAAAAGGGGGTAAGGAGACCCAGTACTTC.

The chain recombines TRBV7-3 with TRBJ2-3; a weak D match, TRBD1 (6 bases). This CDR3 contains 15 residues. Trimming cost V 3 bases and J 0 bases, with 10 bases left between them. Germline values: CDR1 SGHTA, CDR2 FQGTGA. The CDR3: CASSFVQGSTDTQYF. The CDR3, as DNA: TGTGCCAGCAGCTTTGTACAGGGAAGCACAGATACGCAGTATTTT.

The chain joins TRBV3-1 (or the pseudogene TRBV3-2) to TRBJ1-1, with a weak D call TRBD1 (6 bases). This CDR3 spans 15 amino acids. V was pared by 1 base and J by 6 bases, with 15 bases between. The V gene's germline CDR1 is LGHDT and CDR2 YNNKEL (reference sequence). CDR3 sequence: CASSQVPTGNPEAFF. For the CDR3, the DNA is TGTGCCAGCAGCCAAGTCCCGACAGGAAACCCTGAAGCTTTCTTT.

The chain recombines TRBV9 with TRBJ2-6, with 11 nucleotides matching TRBD2. CDR3 size: 19 residues. Trimming cost V 4 bases and J 3 bases; bases outside gene matches: 12. Germline lookup yields CDR1 SGDLS and CDR2 YYNGEE. CDR3 sequence reads: CASSSSFTSGSIGANVLTF. CDR3 in DNA: TGTGCCAGCAGCTCGAGCTTCACTAGCGGGAGCATTGGGGCCAACGTCCTGACTTTC.

The rearrangement uses TRBV30 and TRBJ2-3, with D unclear. Per germline, CDR1 GTSNPN and CDR2 SVGIG (reference sequence). The CDR3 sequence is 11 residues long. Trimming pared 2 bases from V and 6 bases from J, leaving 6 bases between. CDR3 in amino acids: CAWSRQDTQYF. CDR3 sequence (DNA): TGTGCCTGGAGTCGCCAGGATACGCAGTATTTT. Using reference TRBV30 and TRBJ2-3 for the parts outside the CDR3, the full variable domain is SQTIHQWPATLVQPVGSPLSLECTVEGTSNPNLYWYRQAAGRGLQLLFYSVGIGQISSEVPQNLSASRPQDRQFILSSKKLLLSDSGFYLCAWSRQDTQYFGPGTRLTVL.

The genes are TRBV18 and TRBJ1-1; D gene ambiguous. This CDR3 spans 13 amino acids. V gave up 2 bases and J gave up 8 bases, with 12 bases separating them. Germline-derived CDR1 and CDR2 are KGHSH and LQKENI. The CDR3 reads CASSPGLNAEAFF. The CDR3 DNA reads TGTGCCAGCTCACCAGGGCTCAACGCGGAAGCTTTCTTT.

The gene calls are TRBV19 and TRBJ1-1, with no clear D. In germline, CDR1 is LNHDA, CDR2 SQIVND (reference sequence). V gave up 6 bases and J gave up 3 bases, with 17 bases separating them. The CDR3 extends over 15 amino acids. CDR3 residues: CASSLGRLRDTEAFF. CDR3 DNA: TGTGCCAGTAGCCTTGGGAGACTGCGGGACACTGAAGCTTTCTTT.

This sequence joins TRBV5-6 and TRBJ1-4; 7 bases agree with TRBD1. In germline, CDR1 is SGHDT, CDR2 YYEEEE. After removal of 0 bases from V and 5 bases from J, the junction contained 4 bases not matched to a gene. The CDR3 runs 15 residues. The CDR3 DNA reads as TGTGCCAGCAGCTTGGCGACAGGGCTGAATGAAAAACTGTTTTTT. The encoded protein is CASSLATGLNEKLFF.

The V gene is TRBV7-9, the J gene TRBJ1-2; 10 bases align to TRBD1. The germline V gene has CDR1 SEHNR and CDR2 FQNEAQ (reference sequence). This CDR3 contains 17 residues. V was clipped by 5 bases and J by 2 bases; unmatched bases: 11. CDR3 coding DNA: TGTGCCAGCAGCCTGAGTCGACAGGGGGCGCGAAACTATGGCTACACCTTC. Translated: CASSLSRQGARNYGYTF.

The chain links TRBV4-2 to TRBJ1-4; TRBD1 aligns across 8 bases. Germline trimming cut 4 bases from V and 5 bases from J; bases unmatched to any gene: 9. The CDR3 totals 16 residues. The germline gives CDR1 LGHNA, CDR2 YNFKEQ. This CDR3 reads CASSRDRGQGNEKLFF. The CDR3 bases are TGTGCCAGCAGCCGAGACAGGGGTCAGGGCAATGAAAAACTGTTTTTT.

The rearrangement uses TRBV5-4 and TRBJ2-7; 8 bases align to TRBD1. This CDR3 is 15 amino acids long. Germline assignment: CDR1 SGHNT and CDR2 YYREEE (reference sequence). J lost 6 bases, V lost 4 bases, and 12 bases had no gene match. The CDR3 spells CASSPPVQGGGEQYF. Here the CDR3 DNA reads TGTGCCAGCAGCCCCCCGGTACAGGGGGGAGGCGAGCAGTACTTC.

The gene calls are TRBV30 and TRBJ2-6; a possible D gene is TRBD1 (5 bases). The V and J ends lost 1 base and 2 bases respectively, with 21 bases between them. Per germline, CDR1 GTSNPN and CDR2 SVGIG (reference sequence). The CDR3 sequence is 19 residues long. Here the CDR3 reads CAWSEAQFYRLAGANVLTF. Here the CDR3 DNA reads TGTGCCTGGAGTGAGGCACAGTTCTACAGGCTGGCTGGGGCCAACGTCCTGACTTTC.

The rearrangement joins TRBV7-2 to TRBJ2-7; 11 bases align to TRBD1. This CDR3 contains 14 residues. V gave up 5 bases and J gave up 5 bases; unmatched junction bases: 5. Germline V CDR1 and CDR2: SGHTA, FQGNSA. This chain's CDR3 is CASSRDRGSDEQYF. As DNA, the CDR3 is TGTGCCAGCAGCCGGGACAGGGGGTCCGACGAGCAGTACTTC. The whole variable domain, remainder taken from reference TRBV7-2 and TRBJ2-7, is GAGVSQSPSNKVTEKGKDVELRCDPISGHTALYWYRQSLGQGLEFLIYFQGNSAPDKSGLPSDRFSAERTGGSVSTLTIQRTQQEDSAVYLCASSRDRGSDEQYFGPGTRLTVT.

This clone was detected only a few times. The DNA for the CDR3 is TGTGCCTCGGCGGGACAGAATGCAGGTGGCTACACCTTC. Translating it yields CASAGQNAGGYTF. V gene TRBV30 combines with J gene TRBJ1-2; TRBD1 agrees at 7 bases. Germline CDR1 is GTSNPN and CDR2 is SVGIG (reference sequence). V lost 7 bases and J lost 7; bases outside the gene matches: 12. This CDR3 spans 13 amino acids.

The chain combines TRBV7-2 with TRBJ2-5; TRBD1 aligns across 7 bases. Trimming cost V 1 base and J 0 bases; bases outside gene matches: 2. The CDR3 extends over 15 amino acids. In germline, CDR1 is SGHTA, CDR2 FQGNSA. The CDR3 reads CASSLGDRYQETQYF. In DNA form, the CDR3 reads TGTGCCAGCAGCTTAGGGGACAGATACCAAGAGACCCAGTACTTC.

The chain employs TRBV18 and TRBJ1-2; weak D call: TRBD1 (5 bases). CDR1 is KGHSH and CDR2 is LQKENI in the germline V gene. The CDR3 extends over 16 amino acids. Trimming left V 3 bases short and J 0 bases short, with 14 bases between. Here the CDR3 reads CASSPSVDTTNYGYTF. Written as DNA, the CDR3 is TGTGCCAGCTCACCTTCGGTGGACACTACTAACTATGGCTACACCTTC.

This chain uses TRBV7-2 with TRBJ2-5; D not resolved. The CDR3 spans 14 residues. Per germline, CDR1 SGHTA and CDR2 FQGNSA. Trimming removed 2 bases at V and 0 bases at J, with 7 bases between. The CDR3 sequence is CASSLKADQETQYF. DNA of the CDR3: TGTGCCAGCAGCTTAAAGGCGGACCAAGAGACCCAGTACTTC.